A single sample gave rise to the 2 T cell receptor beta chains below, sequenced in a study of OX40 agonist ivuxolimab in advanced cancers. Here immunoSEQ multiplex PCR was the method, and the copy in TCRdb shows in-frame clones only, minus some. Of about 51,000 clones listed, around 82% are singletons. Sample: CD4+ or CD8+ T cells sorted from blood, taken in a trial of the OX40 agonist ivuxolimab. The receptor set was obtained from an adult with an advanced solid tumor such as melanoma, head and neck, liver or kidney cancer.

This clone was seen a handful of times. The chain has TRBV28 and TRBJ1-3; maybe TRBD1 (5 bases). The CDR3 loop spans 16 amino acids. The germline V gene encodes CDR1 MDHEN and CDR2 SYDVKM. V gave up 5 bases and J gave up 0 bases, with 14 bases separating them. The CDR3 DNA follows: TGTGCCAGCAGTCACCCGGGACTCCTCTCTGGAAACACCATATATTTT. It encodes CASSHPGLLSGNTIYF.

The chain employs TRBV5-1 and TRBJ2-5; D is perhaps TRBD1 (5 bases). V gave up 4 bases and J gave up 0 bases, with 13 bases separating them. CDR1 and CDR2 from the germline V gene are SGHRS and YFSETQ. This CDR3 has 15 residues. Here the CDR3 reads CASSVAIGDQETQYF. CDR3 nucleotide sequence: TGCGCCAGCAGCGTGGCGATAGGGGACCAAGAGACCCAGTACTTC.